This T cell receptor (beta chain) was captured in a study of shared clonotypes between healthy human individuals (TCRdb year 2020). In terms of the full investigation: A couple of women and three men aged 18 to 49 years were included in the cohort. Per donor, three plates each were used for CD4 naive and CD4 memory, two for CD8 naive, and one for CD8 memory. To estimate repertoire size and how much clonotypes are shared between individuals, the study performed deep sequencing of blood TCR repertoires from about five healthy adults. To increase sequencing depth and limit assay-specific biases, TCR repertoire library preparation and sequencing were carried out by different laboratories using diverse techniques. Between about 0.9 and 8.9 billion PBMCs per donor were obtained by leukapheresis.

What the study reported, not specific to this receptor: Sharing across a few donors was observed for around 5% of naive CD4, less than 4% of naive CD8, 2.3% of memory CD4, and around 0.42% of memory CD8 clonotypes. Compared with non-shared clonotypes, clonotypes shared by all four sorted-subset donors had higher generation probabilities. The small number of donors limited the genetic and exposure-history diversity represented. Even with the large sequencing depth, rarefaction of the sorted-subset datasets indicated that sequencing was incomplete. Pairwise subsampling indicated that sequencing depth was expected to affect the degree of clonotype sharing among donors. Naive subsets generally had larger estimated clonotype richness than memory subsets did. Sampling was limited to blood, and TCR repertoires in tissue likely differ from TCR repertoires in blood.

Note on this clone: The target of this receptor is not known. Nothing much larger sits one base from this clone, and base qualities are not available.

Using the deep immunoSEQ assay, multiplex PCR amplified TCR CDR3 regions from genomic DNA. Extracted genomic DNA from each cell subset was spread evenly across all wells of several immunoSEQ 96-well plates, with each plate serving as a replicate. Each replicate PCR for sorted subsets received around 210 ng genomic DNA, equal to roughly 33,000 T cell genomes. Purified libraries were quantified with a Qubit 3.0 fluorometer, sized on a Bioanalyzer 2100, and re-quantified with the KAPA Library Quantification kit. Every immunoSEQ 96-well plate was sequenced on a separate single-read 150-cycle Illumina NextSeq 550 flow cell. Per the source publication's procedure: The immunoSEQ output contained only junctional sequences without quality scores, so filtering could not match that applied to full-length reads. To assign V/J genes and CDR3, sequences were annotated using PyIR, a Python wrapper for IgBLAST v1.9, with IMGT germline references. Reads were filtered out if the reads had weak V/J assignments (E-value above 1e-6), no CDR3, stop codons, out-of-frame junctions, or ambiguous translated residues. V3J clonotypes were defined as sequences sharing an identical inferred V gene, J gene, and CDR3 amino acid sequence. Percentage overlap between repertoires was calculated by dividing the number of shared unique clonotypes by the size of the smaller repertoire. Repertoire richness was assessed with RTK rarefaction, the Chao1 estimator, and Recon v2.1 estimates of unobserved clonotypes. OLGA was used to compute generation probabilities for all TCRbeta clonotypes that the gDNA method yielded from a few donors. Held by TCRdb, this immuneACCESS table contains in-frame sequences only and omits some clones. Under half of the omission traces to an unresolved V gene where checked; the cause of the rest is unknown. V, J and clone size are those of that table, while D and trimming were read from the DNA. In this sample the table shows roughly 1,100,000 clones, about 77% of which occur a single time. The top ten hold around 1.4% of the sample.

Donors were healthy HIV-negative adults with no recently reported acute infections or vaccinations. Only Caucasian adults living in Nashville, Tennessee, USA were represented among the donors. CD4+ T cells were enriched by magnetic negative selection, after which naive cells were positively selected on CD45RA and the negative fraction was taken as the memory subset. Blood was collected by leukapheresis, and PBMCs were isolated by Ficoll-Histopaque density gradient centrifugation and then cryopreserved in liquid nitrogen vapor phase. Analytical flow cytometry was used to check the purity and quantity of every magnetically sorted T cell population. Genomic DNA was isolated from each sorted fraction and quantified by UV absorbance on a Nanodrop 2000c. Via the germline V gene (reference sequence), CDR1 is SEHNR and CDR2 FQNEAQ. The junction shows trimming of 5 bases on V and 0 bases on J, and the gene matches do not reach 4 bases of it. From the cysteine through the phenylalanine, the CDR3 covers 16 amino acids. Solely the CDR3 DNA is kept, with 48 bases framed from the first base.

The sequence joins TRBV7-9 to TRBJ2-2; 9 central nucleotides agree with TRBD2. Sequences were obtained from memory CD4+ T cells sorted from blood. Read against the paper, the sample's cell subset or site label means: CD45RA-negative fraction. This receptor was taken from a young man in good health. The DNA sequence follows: TGTGCCAGCAGCAAGACTAGCGGAGCGAACACCGGGGAGCTGTTTTTT. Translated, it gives CASSKTSGANTGELFF.